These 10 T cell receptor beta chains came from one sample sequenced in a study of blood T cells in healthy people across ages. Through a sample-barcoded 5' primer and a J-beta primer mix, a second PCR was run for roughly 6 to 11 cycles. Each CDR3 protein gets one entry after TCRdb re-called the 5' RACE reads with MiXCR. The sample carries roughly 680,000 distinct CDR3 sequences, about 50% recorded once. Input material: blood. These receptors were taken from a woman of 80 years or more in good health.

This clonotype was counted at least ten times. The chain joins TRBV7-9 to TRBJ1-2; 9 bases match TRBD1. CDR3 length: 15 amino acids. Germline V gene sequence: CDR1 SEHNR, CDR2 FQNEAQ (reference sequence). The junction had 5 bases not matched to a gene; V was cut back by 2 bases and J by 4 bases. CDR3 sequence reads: CASSLSEDRGYGYTF. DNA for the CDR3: TGTGCCAGCAGCTTATCGGAGGACAGGGGCTATGGCTACACCTTC.

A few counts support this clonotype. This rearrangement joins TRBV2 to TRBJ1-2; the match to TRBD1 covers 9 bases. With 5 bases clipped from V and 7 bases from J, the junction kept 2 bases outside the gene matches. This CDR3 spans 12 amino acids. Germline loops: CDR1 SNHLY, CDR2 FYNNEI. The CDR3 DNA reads TGTGCCAGCAGTACGACAGGGGGTGGCTACACCTTC. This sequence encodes CASSTTGGGYTF.

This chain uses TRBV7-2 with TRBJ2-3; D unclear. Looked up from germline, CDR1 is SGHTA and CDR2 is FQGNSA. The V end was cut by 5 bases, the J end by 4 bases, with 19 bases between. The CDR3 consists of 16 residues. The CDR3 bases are TGTGCCAGCAGCCCCATGACTGTAGGGTCTCCAGATACGCAGTATTTT. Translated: CASSPMTVGSPDTQYF.

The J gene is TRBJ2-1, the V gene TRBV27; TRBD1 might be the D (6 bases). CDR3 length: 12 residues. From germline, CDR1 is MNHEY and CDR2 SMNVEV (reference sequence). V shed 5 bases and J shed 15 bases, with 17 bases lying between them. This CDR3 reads CASSLEDRSAFF. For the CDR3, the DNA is TGTGCCAGCAGTCTCGAAGACAGGTCGGCGTTCTTC.

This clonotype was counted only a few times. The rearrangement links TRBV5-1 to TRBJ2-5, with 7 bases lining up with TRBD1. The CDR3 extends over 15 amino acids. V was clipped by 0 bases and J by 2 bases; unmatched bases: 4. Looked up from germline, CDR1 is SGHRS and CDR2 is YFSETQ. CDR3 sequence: CASSLATGQQETQYF. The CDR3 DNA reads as TGCGCCAGCAGCTTGGCCACGGGACAGCAAGAGACCCAGTACTTC. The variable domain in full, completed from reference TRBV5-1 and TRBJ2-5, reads KAGVTQTPRYLIKTRGQQVTLSCSPISGHRSVSWYQQTPGQGLQFLFEYFSETQRNKGNFPGRFSGRQFSNSRSEMNVSTLELGDSALYLCASSLATGQQETQYFGPGTRLLVL.

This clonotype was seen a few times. CDR3 bases: TGTGCCAGCAGCGCGACTAGTTCAGTAGAGACCCAGTACTTC. Its translation: CASSATSSVETQYF. The genes are TRBV7-2 and TRBJ2-5; possibly TRBD2 for D (6 bases). The CDR3 is 14 residues long. Between the trimmed V and J ends, which lost 5 bases and 4 bases, there was a span of 14 bases. Germline V gene lookup returns CDR1 SGHTA and CDR2 FQGNSA.

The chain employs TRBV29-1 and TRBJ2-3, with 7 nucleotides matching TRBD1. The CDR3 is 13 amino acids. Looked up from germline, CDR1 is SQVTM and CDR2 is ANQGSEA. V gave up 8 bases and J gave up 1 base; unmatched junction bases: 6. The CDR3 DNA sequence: TGCAGCAGTGGGACAGCGGGCACAGATACGCAGTATTTT. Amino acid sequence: CSSGTAGTDTQYF.

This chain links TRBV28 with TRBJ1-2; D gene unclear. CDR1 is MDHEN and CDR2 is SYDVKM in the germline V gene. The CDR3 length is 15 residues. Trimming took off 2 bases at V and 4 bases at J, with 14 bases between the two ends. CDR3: CASSLSLSPVYGYTF. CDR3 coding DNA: TGTGCCAGCAGTTTAAGTCTGTCCCCTGTCTATGGCTACACCTTC.

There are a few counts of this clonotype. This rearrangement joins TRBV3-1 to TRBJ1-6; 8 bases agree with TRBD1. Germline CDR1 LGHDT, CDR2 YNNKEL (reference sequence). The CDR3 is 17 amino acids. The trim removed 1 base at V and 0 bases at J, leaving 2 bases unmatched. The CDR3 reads CASSQGTGFSYNSPLHF. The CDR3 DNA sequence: TGTGCCAGCAGCCAAGGGACAGGGTTCTCCTATAATTCACCCCTCCACTTT.

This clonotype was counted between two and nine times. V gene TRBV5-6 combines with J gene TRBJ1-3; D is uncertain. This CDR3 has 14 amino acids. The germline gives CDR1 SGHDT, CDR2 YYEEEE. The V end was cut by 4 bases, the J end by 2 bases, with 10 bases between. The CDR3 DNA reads TGTGCCAGCAGCCGAGGGTCCACTGGAAACACCATATATTTT. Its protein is CASSRGSTGNTIYF. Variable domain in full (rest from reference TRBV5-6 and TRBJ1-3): DAGVTQSPTHLIKTRGQQVTLRCSPKSGHDTVSWYQQALGQGPQFIFQYYEEEERQRGNFPDRFSGHQFPNYSSELNVNALLLGDSALYLCASSRGSTGNTIYFGEGSWLTVV.